This entry lists 28 T cell receptor beta chains sequenced from one sample in a study of T-cell reconstitution after alpha-beta-depleted transplantation in children. Preparation of the TCRbeta library used unique molecular identifiers. TCRdb fed the PCR reads into MiXCR, producing one record per CDR3 protein. The profile shows some 120,000 distinct CDR3 sequences, 10% of them singletons. The source material was PBMCs, sampled before TCRalphabeta/CD19-depleted stem cell transplant. The receptors stem from a boy younger than 10 with acute lymphoblastic leukemia, due to receive a stem cell transplant.

This clonotype was found many times. The chain uses TRBV6-6 and TRBJ2-7; the D gene is possibly TRBD2 (5 bases). Per the germline V gene, CDR1 is MNHNY and CDR2 is SVGAGI (reference sequence). There are 11 residues in the CDR3. Trimming pared 5 bases from V and 5 bases from J, leaving 7 bases between. Here the CDR3 DNA reads TGTGCCAGCAGTGGACTGGACGAGCAGTACTTC. It codes for CASSGLDEQYF.

This clonotype was seen a handful of times. The V gene is TRBV5-1, the J gene TRBJ2-7; D gene unclear. Germline values: CDR1 SGHRS, CDR2 YFSETQ. The length of the CDR3 is 13 residues. Trimming left V 0 bases short and J 4 bases short, with 8 bases between. CDR3 amino acids: CASSLGLNYEQYF. As DNA, the CDR3 is TGCGCCAGCAGCTTGGGGTTAAATTACGAGCAGTACTTC.

This clonotype has a handful of counts. The chain couples TRBV9 to TRBJ2-7; tentative D call: TRBD2 (7 bases). V lost 3 bases, J lost 1 base, and 14 bases lay in between. The CDR3 runs to 15 residues. The V gene's germline CDR1 is SGDLS and CDR2 YYNGEE. CDR3 DNA sequence: TGTGCCAGCAGCGGGGGGGGCCCCCGGTCCTACGAGCAGTACTTC. Its protein is CASSGGGPRSYEQYF.

CDR3 residues: CASSRLQGGLTNTGELFF. The CDR3 DNA reads TGTGCCAGCAGCCGGCTTCAGGGGGGACTAACGAACACCGGGGAGCTGTTTTTT. The J gene is TRBJ2-2, the V gene TRBV4-2; D assignment may be TRBD1 or TRBD2 (7 bases each). The germline V gene encodes CDR1 LGHNA and CDR2 YNFKEQ. This CDR3 contains 18 residues. Trimming took off 4 bases at V and 0 bases at J, with 18 bases between the two ends.

This clonotype was recorded many times. This chain links TRBV6-5 with TRBJ2-3; 7 nucleotides line up with TRBD1. Unmatched junction bases numbered 4, after V lost 3 bases and J lost 1 base. Germline CDR1 and CDR2: MNHEY and SVGAGI. CDR3 length: 15 residues. Here the CDR3 DNA reads TGTGCCAGCAGTTATAGTGGGACAGGCACAGATACGCAGTATTTT. Translated, it gives CASSYSGTGTDTQYF.

This clonotype was seen more than once but under ten times. The chain links TRBV7-9 to TRBJ2-5; D gene uncertain. This CDR3 contains 16 residues. Germline V gene sequence: CDR1 SEHNR, CDR2 FQNEAQ (reference sequence). V was shortened by 0 bases and J by 3 bases, with 14 bases between the two germline ends. CDR3 sequence reads: CASSLALASVEETQYF. The CDR3 DNA sequence: TGTGCCAGCAGCTTAGCGCTCGCCAGCGTGGAAGAGACCCAGTACTTC.

This clonotype appeared a few times. The chain couples TRBV27 to TRBJ2-1, with a weak D call TRBD1 (5 bases). The CDR3 is 17 amino acids. The V gene lost 5 bases and the J gene lost 0 bases, with 17 bases spanning the gap. Germline V lookup: CDR1 MNHEY, CDR2 SMNVEV (reference sequence). CDR3 DNA: TGTGCCAGCAGTCCCGCCCCCCCGACAGACTCCTACAATGAGCAGTTCTTC. Its translation is CASSPAPPTDSYNEQFF.

This clonotype occurred a few times. The V gene is TRBV20-1, the J gene TRBJ2-3; D remains unclear. Trimming took off 6 bases at V and 2 bases at J, with 15 bases between the two ends. This CDR3 is built from 14 residues. From germline, CDR1 is DFQATT and CDR2 SNEGSKA (reference sequence). CDR3 nucleotides: TGCAGTGCCCTAGGGAAGAAAATCACAGATACGCAGTATTTT. Amino acid sequence: CSALGKKITDTQYF.

The V and J genes are TRBV18 and TRBJ2-5; 10 bases match TRBD2. The CDR3 loop spans 15 amino acids. Germline V gene data show CDR1 as KGHSH and CDR2 as LQKENI. J gave up 2 bases and V 1 base, and 1 base lay outside the gene matches. CDR3 region: CASSPRTSGQETQYF. The DNA for the CDR3 is TGTGCCAGCTCACCACGGACTAGCGGACAAGAGACCCAGTACTTC.

This chain links TRBV5-1 with TRBJ2-7, with 8 bases that match TRBD2. After removal of 4 bases from V and 5 bases from J, the junction contained 14 bases not matched to a gene. CDR3 length: 16 residues. Germline V gene lookup returns CDR1 SGHRS and CDR2 YFSETQ. This chain's CDR3 is CASSGPSGLVHHEQYF. The CDR3 DNA reads as TGCGCCAGCAGCGGGCCCTCGGGACTAGTCCACCACGAGCAGTACTTC.

This clonotype was counted at least ten times. This sequence joins TRBV6-5 and TRBJ1-5; perhaps TRBD1 as D (6 bases). Germline-derived CDR1 and CDR2 are MNHEY and SVGAGI. The V gene lost 6 bases and the J gene lost 2 bases, with 14 bases spanning the gap. CDR3 length: 15 amino acids. CDR3 DNA: TGTGCCAGCAGACTCGAACAGGGAGGCAATCAGCCCCAGCATTTT. Amino acids: CASRLEQGGNQPQHF.

This clonotype has a handful of counts. The chain is built from TRBV3-1 and TRBJ2-6, with TRBD1 as a possible D gene (7 bases). From germline, CDR1 is LGHDT and CDR2 YNNKEL (reference sequence). The CDR3 consists of 16 residues. V dropped 4 bases and J dropped 1 base, with 11 bases sitting between them. The CDR3 is CASSRAGGSGANVLTF. The CDR3 DNA follows: TGTGCCAGCAGCCGCGCAGGGGGGTCTGGGGCCAACGTCCTGACTTTC.

This clonotype was seen more than once but under ten times. J is TRBJ1-4 and V is TRBV28, with 7 positions matching TRBD1. The CDR3 has 14 amino acids. The J segment lost 7 bases and the V segment lost 6 bases, leaving 8 bases of the junction unmatched. The germline gives CDR1 MDHEN, CDR2 SYDVKM. The CDR3 spells CASSPTGEGEKLFF. The CDR3 DNA reads TGTGCCAGCAGCCCAACAGGGGAGGGTGAAAAACTGTTTTTT.

At least ten counts were recorded for this clonotype. The chain links TRBV12-3 or TRBV12-4 to TRBJ2-2; D is undetermined. Trimming took 6 bases from V and 0 from J, leaving 11 bases between them. The CDR3 loop spans 15 amino acids. CDR3 nucleotide sequence: TGTGCCAGCAGGACAACCGACACGAACACCGGGGAGCTGTTTTTT. Protein sequence: CASRTTDTNTGELFF.

Only one count was recorded for this clonotype. A read error may explain this, as a much larger clone is one base away. V usage is TRBV6-1 and J usage is TRBJ2-7; D unresolved. Looked up from germline, CDR1 is MNHNS and CDR2 is SASEGT. The CDR3 totals 16 residues. V lost 5 bases and J 3 bases, leaving 20 bases between the germline ends. In DNA form, the CDR3 reads TGTGCCAGCAGTCTAGGCGGCCCTAAACGGCTCTACGAGCAGTACTTC. Amino acids: CASSLGGPKRLYEQYF.

This clonotype was seen ten or more times. The gene calls are TRBV20-1 and TRBJ2-2; a weak D match, TRBD1 (5 bases). With 6 bases removed from V and 2 bases from J, the gap between germline ends came to 16 bases. CDR1 and CDR2 (germline): DFQATT, SNEGSKA (reference sequence). The CDR3 has 15 residues. The CDR3 here is CSATRPRGNTGELFF. The CDR3 nucleotides are TGCAGTGCGACTCGGCCTAGGGGCAACACCGGGGAGCTGTTTTTT.

The CDR3 nucleotides are TGCGCCAGCAGCCAAGAAGTCAGAGGGAGCCCCTACGAGCAGTACTTC. It translates to CASSQEVRGSPYEQYF. V usage is TRBV4-1 and J usage is TRBJ2-7; possibly TRBD2 for D (5 bases). The CDR3 sequence is 16 residues long. In germline, CDR1 is MGHRA, CDR2 YSYEKL. Trimming took off 0 bases at V and 2 bases at J, with 14 bases between the two ends.

There are many counts of this clonotype. The genes are TRBV5-1 and TRBJ2-6; D is possibly TRBD1 (7 bases). V was trimmed by 7 bases and J by 1 base, leaving 15 bases between them. Germline CDR1 is SGHRS and CDR2 is YFSETQ. This CDR3 has 16 residues. CDR3 residues: CASGGGAISGANVLTF. The CDR3 DNA is TGCGCCAGCGGAGGGGGCGCCATATCTGGGGCCAACGTCCTGACTTTC. Supplemented by reference TRBV5-1 and TRBJ2-6, the full variable domain reads KAGVTQTPRYLIKTRGQQVTLSCSPISGHRSVSWYQQTPGQGLQFLFEYFSETQRNKGNFPGRFSGRQFSNSRSEMNVSTLELGDSALYLCASGGGAISGANVLTFGAGSRLTVL.

The chain is built from TRBV19 and TRBJ1-2; 9 positions agree with TRBD1. The ends lost 7 bases at V and 3 bases at J; junction bases unmatched: 6. Germline loops: CDR1 LNHDA, CDR2 SQIVND (reference sequence). The CDR3 extends over 14 amino acids. The DNA for the CDR3 is TGTGCCAGTACGAGACAGGGGGTTGACTATGGCTACACCTTC. It specifies CASTRQGVDYGYTF.

This clonotype was counted only a few times. The chain has TRBV6-5 and TRBJ2-1, with 9 bases identical to TRBD1. The germline gives CDR1 MNHEY, CDR2 SVGAGI. This CDR3 has 16 amino acids. Unmatched junction bases numbered 8, after V lost 0 bases and J lost 8 bases. Here the CDR3 reads CASSYSVVQGADEQFF. CDR3 bases: TGTGCCAGCAGTTACTCGGTAGTACAGGGGGCAGATGAGCAGTTCTTC.

The sample holds a few counts of this clonotype. This chain connects TRBV29-1 to TRBJ2-2; a weak D match, TRBD1 (8 bases). CDR1 SQVTM and CDR2 ANQGSEA come from the germline V gene. This CDR3 has 15 residues. Trimming took 7 bases from V and 4 from J, leaving 19 bases between them. The CDR3, as DNA: TGCAGCGCGGGCGACAGGGGAGGGATCACCGGGGAGCTGTTTTTT. Amino acids: CSAGDRGGITGELFF.

The sample holds many counts of this clonotype. V and J are TRBV5-4 and TRBJ2-2; TRBD2 matches at 11 bases. The length of the CDR3 is 15 residues. Germline loops: CDR1 SGHNT, CDR2 YYREEE (reference sequence). The V gene end was trimmed by 0 bases and the J gene end by 6 bases; junction bases not matched to a gene: 1. CDR3 nucleotide sequence: TGTGCCAGCAGCTTGGGACTAGCGGGATCCGGGGAGCTGTTTTTT. Translated: CASSLGLAGSGELFF. Complete variable domain (other parts from reference TRBV5-4 and TRBJ2-2): ETGVTQSPTHLIKTRGQQVTLRCSSQSGHNTVSWYQQALGQGPQFIFQYYREEENGRGNFPPRFSGLQFPNYSSELNVNALELDDSALYLCASSLGLAGSGELFFGEGSRLTVL.

V gene TRBV5-1 combines with J gene TRBJ2-7; possibly TRBD1 for D (6 bases). The CDR3 extends over 15 amino acids. Trimming took off 4 bases at V and 0 bases at J, with 14 bases between the two ends. The germline CDR1 and CDR2 sequences are SGHRS and YFSETQ. The CDR3 bases are TGCGCCAGCAGCCACCGGGACACCCACTCCTACGAGCAGTACTTC. Its translation is CASSHRDTHSYEQYF.

Concerning this clonotype: One junction end disagrees with the germline gene, perhaps due to a read error. The chain couples TRBV7-2 to TRBJ2-3; D may be TRBD1 (7 bases). The CDR3 spans 13 residues. CDR1 SGHTA and CDR2 FQGNSA come from the germline V gene. The DNA of the CDR3 is TGTGCCAGCAGCAAAGGGGGGACAGATACGCATTATTTT. Translated: CASSKGGTDTHYF.

The chain uses TRBV6-5 and TRBJ1-5, with TRBD1 matching over 9 bases. The J segment lost 6 bases and the V segment lost 2 bases, leaving 5 bases of the junction unmatched. The germline CDR1 and CDR2 sequences are MNHEY and SVGAGI. CDR3 size: 15 residues. Here the CDR3 reads CASSYGTGRGQPQHF. Written as DNA, the CDR3 is TGTGCCAGCAGTTACGGGACAGGGAGGGGTCAGCCCCAGCATTTT.

This clonotype was counted many times. The rearrangement uses TRBV6-1 and TRBJ2-3; perhaps TRBD2 as D (5 bases). CDR3 size: 13 residues. The ends were cut back, 9 bases at V and 0 bases at J, with 10 bases in the middle. CDR1 is MNHNS, CDR2 SASEGT, per germline. The CDR3 is CASRGLSTDTQYF. CDR3 in DNA: TGTGCCAGTCGCGGGTTGAGCACAGATACGCAGTATTTT.

This clonotype has a handful of counts. V and J are TRBV6-1 and TRBJ2-5; 7 nucleotides line up with TRBD2. The germline gives CDR1 MNHNS, CDR2 SASEGT. The CDR3 loop spans 18 amino acids. J lost 5 bases, V lost 2 bases, and 17 bases had no gene match. The CDR3 coding sequence is TGTGCCAGCAGTGAAAGGGACTCCGGTTGGGGGAGGGGTGAGACCCAGTACTTC. It yields the protein CASSERDSGWGRGETQYF.

The rearrangement uses TRBV5-1 and TRBJ2-7; unclear D gene. The germline V and J ends were trimmed by 0 bases and 3 bases, with 13 bases remaining between them. Per germline, CDR1 SGHRS and CDR2 YFSETQ. The CDR3 consists of 15 residues. The CDR3 coding sequence is TGCGCCAGCAGCTTGGCCGGGCAGATAGGCTACGAGCAGTACTTC. Translating it yields CASSLAGQIGYEQYF.